This entry describes one T cell receptor beta chain. Its specificity is not known. Other DNA sequences within the sample encode an identical CDR3. The sample's time point: cycle 4 day 1 (C4D1), after five to seven weeks of nivolumab. Every patient had relapsed following autologous stem cell transplantation, and cohorts differed in brentuximab vedotin exposure. Magnetic negative selection was used to purify CD4+ T cells from thawed PBMCs. The data were produced by immunoSEQ multiplex PCR, yet TCRdb's version contains in-frame clones alone and is incomplete. This sample has about 22,000 clones, with 70% to 80% found just once. From germline, CDR1 is SGDLS and CDR2 YYNGEE. There are 14 residues in the CDR3. Trimming took 5 bases from V and 2 from J, leaving 10 bases between them. The sample is drawn from a study of PD-1 blockade in classical Hodgkin lymphoma. Study conclusions and caveats: Only CD4+ TCR diversity, not CD8+, had risen significantly by C4D1.

The specimen comprised CD4+ T cells from blood, sampled before the fourth cycle of nivolumab. The clonotype comes from a human donor with classical Hodgkin lymphoma. The chain is built from TRBV9 and TRBJ2-2; no clear D gene. The CDR3 reads CASSPQRNTGELFF. Written as DNA, the CDR3 is TGTGCCAGCAGTCCACAGAGAAACACCGGGGAGCTGTTTTTT.